Listed here are 32 T cell receptor beta chains from one sample, sequenced in a study of control samples from healthy donors and cancer patients. TCRdb's table, derived via immunoSEQ multiplex PCR, lists solely in-frame clones and lacks some. This table holds 150,000 to 200,000 clones, around nine tenths found once. The source material was blood. The receptors were sampled from a woman under 40 in good health.

V usage is TRBV29-1 and J usage is TRBJ2-1, with 16 bases lining up with TRBD2. The CDR3 is made up of 16 amino acids. The V gene end was trimmed by 0 bases and the J gene end by 10 bases; junction bases not matched to a gene: 6. Looked up from germline, CDR1 is SQVTM and CDR2 is ANQGSEA. The CDR3 is CSVEEGTSGRAGEQFF. The CDR3 region has the DNA TGCAGCGTTGAAGAGGGGACTAGCGGGAGGGCCGGCGAGCAGTTCTTC.

The chain employs TRBV20-1 and TRBJ2-7, with D possibly being TRBD1 (5 bases). Germline V lookup: CDR1 DFQATT, CDR2 SNEGSKA (reference sequence). Deletions cut 6 bases from V and 3 bases from J, with 9 bases between. The CDR3 is made up of 11 amino acids. CDR3 region: CSALQDYEQYV. In nucleotides, the CDR3 is TGCAGTGCGTTACAGGACTACGAGCAGTACGTC.

The rearrangement uses TRBV28 and TRBJ2-5; 7 bases agree with TRBD2. Germline V gene sequence: CDR1 MDHEN, CDR2 SYDVKM. This CDR3 spans 14 amino acids. The ends lost 6 bases at V and 1 base at J; junction bases unmatched: 5. The CDR3 coding sequence is TGTGCCAGCAGCGAAAGCGGGGCCCAAGAGACCCAGTACTTC. Translated: CASSESGAQETQYF.

In this sample, this clone turned up a few times. V gene TRBV5-6 combines with J gene TRBJ2-2; TRBD1 aligns across 9 bases. The J segment lost 7 bases and the V segment lost 4 bases, leaving 5 bases of the junction unmatched. In germline, CDR1 is SGHDT, CDR2 YYEEEE. The length of the CDR3 is 14 residues. The CDR3 loop is CASSAGTGNGELFF. CDR3 DNA: TGTGCCAGCAGCGCCGGGACAGGGAACGGGGAGCTGTTTTTT.

The chain has TRBV12-3 or TRBV12-4 and TRBJ1-4, with D perhaps matching TRBD1 (5 bases). The germline V and J ends were trimmed by 3 bases and 8 bases, with 10 bases remaining between them. The CDR3 loop spans 13 amino acids. The DNA for the CDR3 is TGTGCCAGCAGTTTTGGGGGGAGGGAAAAACTGTTTTTT. It translates to CASSFGGREKLFF.

This clone is a singleton in its sample. V is TRBV6-5 and J is TRBJ2-1; a possible D gene is TRBD2 (6 bases). There are 13 residues in the CDR3. Trimming left V 3 bases short and J 8 bases short, with 11 bases between. In germline, CDR1 is MNHEY, CDR2 SVGAGI. The CDR3 protein is CASSYGGIDEQFF. CDR3 nucleotides: TGTGCCAGCAGTTATGGGGGGATAGATGAGCAGTTCTTC.

Only one count was recorded for this clone. V usage is TRBV2 and J usage is TRBJ1-1; 7 bases agree with TRBD1. Germline values: CDR1 SNHLY, CDR2 FYNNEI. Germline trimming cut 1 base from V and 1 base from J; bases unmatched to any gene: 3. The CDR3 is made up of 15 amino acids. The CDR3 region has the DNA TGTGCCAGCAGTGAAGAGGGGGACAGGAACACTGAAGCTTTCTTT. The encoded protein is CASSEEGDRNTEAFF.

This clone was seen more than once but under ten times. This chain joins TRBV24-1 and TRBJ1-5, with 8 bases lining up with TRBD1. Germline trimming cut 5 bases from V and 7 bases from J; bases unmatched to any gene: 12. Germline CDR1 is KGHDR and CDR2 is SFDVKD. This CDR3 contains 16 residues. The DNA of the CDR3 is TGTGCCACCAGTGCCCCCGGACAGGGAAGGTGGCAGCCCCAGCATTTT. Translating gives CATSAPGQGRWQPQHF.

The chain uses TRBV6-4 and TRBJ1-1; no clear D gene. The germline gives CDR1 MRHNA, CDR2 SNTAGT. This CDR3 contains 13 residues. Trimming left V 8 bases short and J 1 base short, with 11 bases between. The CDR3 DNA reads TGTGCCAGCCAGGTAGCAGAGAACACTGAAGCTTTCTTT. Translating gives CASQVAENTEAFF.

The rearrangement joins TRBV14 to TRBJ1-4; D remains unclear. The V end was cut by 1 base, the J end by 8 bases, with 2 bases between. CDR1 SGHDN and CDR2 FVKESK come from the germline V gene. The CDR3 has 11 residues. CDR3 loop: CASSQAEKLFF. The CDR3 DNA reads TGTGCCAGCAGCCAAGCGGAAAAACTGTTTTTT. The full variable domain, rest sourced from reference TRBV14 and TRBJ1-4, is EAGVTQFPSHSVIEKGQTVTLRCDPISGHDNLYWYRRVMGKEIKFLLHFVKESKQDESGMPNNRFLAERTGGTYSTLKVQPAELEDSGVYFCASSQAEKLFFGSGTQLSVL.

V usage is TRBV28 and J usage is TRBJ2-3; D gene ambiguous. V was trimmed by 3 bases and J by 2 bases, leaving 15 bases between them. Per the germline V gene, CDR1 is MDHEN and CDR2 is SYDVKM. This CDR3 region has 16 residues. The CDR3 protein is CASSFGRDDITDTQYF. As DNA, the CDR3 is TGTGCCAGCAGTTTCGGCAGAGACGATATCACAGATACGCAGTATTTT.

The rearrangement uses TRBV11-2 and TRBJ1-4, with a weak D call TRBD1 (5 bases). Germline loops: CDR1 SGHAT, CDR2 FQNNGV. This CDR3 has 15 amino acids. The ends were cut back, 5 bases at V and 8 bases at J, with 18 bases in the middle. The chain's CDR3 is CASSHVTGLREKLFF. DNA of the CDR3: TGTGCCAGCAGCCACGTCACAGGATTACGCGAAAAACTGTTTTTT.

About this clone itself: At one end the junction does not follow the germline gene, possibly because of a read error. The CDR3 here is CASSRLTAAYTGHF. CDR3 bases: TGTGCCAGCAGTCGACTTACGGCGGCGTACACGGGGCACTTC. This rearrangement joins TRBV11-2 to TRBJ2-7; D tentatively fits TRBD1 or TRBD2 (5 bases each). Germline assignment: CDR1 SGHAT and CDR2 FQNNGV. The CDR3 extends over 14 amino acids.

The genes are TRBV20-1 and TRBJ2-7; tentative D call: TRBD1 (5 bases). The CDR3 consists of 14 residues. The germline V and J ends were trimmed by 3 bases and 1 base, with 13 bases remaining between them. Per the germline V gene, CDR1 is DFQATT and CDR2 is SNEGSKA (reference sequence). The CDR3 region is CSASLPRDSYEQYF. CDR3 nucleotides: TGCAGTGCTAGTCTTCCCAGGGATTCCTACGAGCAGTACTTC.

V usage is TRBV19 and J usage is TRBJ2-2, with 9 nucleotides matching TRBD1. Trimming cost V 5 bases and J 3 bases; bases outside gene matches: 7. The CDR3 spans 16 residues. Germline CDR1 is LNHDA and CDR2 is SQIVND (reference sequence). The CDR3 bases are TGTGCCAGTAGTCCTCACAGGGGGCTTTACACCGGGGAGCTGTTTTTT. Translating it yields CASSPHRGLYTGELFF. Filled out from reference TRBV19 and TRBJ2-2, the complete variable domain reads DGGITQSPKYLFRKEGQNVTLSCEQNLNHDAMYWYRQDPGQGLRLIYYSQIVNDFQKGDIAEGYSVSREKKESFPLTVTSAQKNPTAFYLCASSPHRGLYTGELFFGEGSRLTVL.

Concerning this clone itself: This may arise from a read error, as a much more abundant clone is one base away. The rearrangement links TRBV5-1 to TRBJ2-5; no firm D call. Trimming stripped 5 bases from V and 1 base from J, with 3 bases between. The germline V gene encodes CDR1 SGHRS and CDR2 YFSETQ. The CDR3 has 11 amino acids. This CDR3 is CASRFQETQYF. The CDR3 DNA reads as TGCGCCAGCAGATTCCAAGAGACCCAGTACTTC.

The rearrangement uses TRBV12-3 or TRBV12-4 and TRBJ1-6, with D perhaps TRBD1 (5 bases). Deletions cut 5 bases from V and 10 bases from J, with 12 bases between. The CDR3 contains 13 residues. CDR3 region: CASSIQGRSPLHF. In DNA form, the CDR3 reads TGTGCCAGCAGTATCCAGGGTAGATCACCCCTCCACTTT.

The chain combines TRBV5-5 with TRBJ2-2; TRBD2 matches 11 bases. This CDR3 is built from 16 residues. CDR1 is SGHKS and CDR2 is YYEKEE in the germline V gene (reference sequence). The V segment lost 2 bases and the J segment 2 bases; nucleotides outside the gene matches: 2. In DNA form, the CDR3 reads TGTGCCAGCAGCTTTAGCGGGAGGGCCAACACCGGGGAGCTGTTTTTT. It yields the protein CASSFSGRANTGELFF.

Here the CDR3 reads CASSVASMGWEQYF. The CDR3 nucleotides read TGTGCCAGCAGCGTAGCCTCAATGGGGTGGGAGCAGTACTTC. The chain links TRBV9 to TRBJ2-7; D remains unclear. CDR3 size: 14 residues. Germline V gene data show CDR1 as SGDLS and CDR2 as YYNGEE. Deletions cut 0 bases from V and 7 bases from J, with 14 bases between. The whole variable domain, filled in from reference TRBV9 and TRBJ2-7, reads DSGVTQTPKHLITATGQRVTLRCSPRSGDLSVYWYQQSLDQGLQFLIQYYNGEERAKGNILERFSAQQFPDLHSELNLSSLELGDSALYFCASSVASMGWEQYFGPGTRLTVT.

The chain has TRBV10-3 and TRBJ2-7; possible D gene TRBD1, 5 bases. CDR1 and CDR2 from the germline V gene are ENHRY and SYGVKD. The CDR3 totals 13 residues. The V end lost 4 bases, the J end lost 3 bases, and 10 bases lay between the germline ends. DNA of the CDR3: TGTGCCATCAGTGGGCCAGACAGCTACGAGCAGTACTTC. It specifies CAISGPDSYEQYF.

The rearrangement uses TRBV19 and TRBJ2-7; 10 positions agree with TRBD1. The junction had 7 bases not matched to a gene; V was cut back by 6 bases and J by 5 bases. The germline gives CDR1 LNHDA, CDR2 SQIVND (reference sequence). CDR3 size: 14 residues. In DNA form, the CDR3 reads TGTGCCAGTAGGAAGTACGGGACAGGGGACGAGCAGTACTTC. Its protein is CASRKYGTGDEQYF. The variable domain in full, with the rest retrieved from reference TRBV19 and TRBJ2-7, is DGGITQSPKYLFRKEGQNVTLSCEQNLNHDAMYWYRQDPGQGLRLIYYSQIVNDFQKGDIAEGYSVSREKKESFPLTVTSAQKNPTAFYLCASRKYGTGDEQYFGPGTRLTVT.

This chain links TRBV6-4 with TRBJ1-6; tentative D call: TRBD1 (6 bases). CDR3 length: 15 amino acids. V lost 2 bases and J lost 7, with 12 bases in between. Germline assignment: CDR1 MRHNA and CDR2 SNTAGT. The CDR3 bases are TGTGCCAGCAGTGACGTAGGGGGGACGAATTCACCCCTCCACTTT. This encodes CASSDVGGTNSPLHF.

In DNA, the CDR3 is TGTGCCAGCAGCGTAGGCCCGGGGGGGCCGAGAGAGACCCAGTACTTC. This codes for CASSVGPGGPRETQYF. V gene TRBV9 combines with J gene TRBJ2-5; TRBD2 matches at 8 bases. This CDR3 is built from 16 residues. The V segment lost 0 bases and the J segment 4 bases; nucleotides outside the gene matches: 8. CDR1 is SGDLS and CDR2 is YYNGEE in the germline V gene.

The V call is TRBV6-5, the J call TRBJ1-4; D possibly corresponds to TRBD1 (6 bases). The V end was cut by 2 bases, the J end by 5 bases, with 12 bases between. Germline V CDR1 and CDR2: MNHEY, SVGAGI. The CDR3 contains 15 residues. The CDR3 nucleotides read TGTGCCAGCAGTTACCGGTACGGGGGCAATGAAAAACTGTTTTTT. Translated, it gives CASSYRYGGNEKLFF.

The genes are TRBV19 and TRBJ1-2; 8 nucleotides match TRBD1. Germline V CDR1 and CDR2: LNHDA, SQIVND (reference sequence). The V gene end was trimmed by 5 bases and the J gene end by 0 bases; junction bases not matched to a gene: 11. The CDR3 consists of 17 residues. In DNA, the CDR3 is TGTGCCAGTAGTCTGGGGTCCGGGACAGGCACTAACTATGGCTACACCTTC. This translates into CASSLGSGTGTNYGYTF. Together with reference TRBV19 and TRBJ1-2, the CDR3 gives the full variable domain: DGGITQSPKYLFRKEGQNVTLSCEQNLNHDAMYWYRQDPGQGLRLIYYSQIVNDFQKGDIAEGYSVSREKKESFPLTVTSAQKNPTAFYLCASSLGSGTGTNYGYTFGSGTRLTVV.

The chain's CDR3 is CASSLDSKSDTQYF. CDR3 DNA: TGCGCCAGCAGCTTGGACAGTAAGTCAGATACGCAGTATTTT. The chain is built from TRBV5-1 and TRBJ2-3; D is unclear. This CDR3 contains 14 residues. CDR1 and CDR2 from the germline V gene are SGHRS and YFSETQ. Deletions cut 0 bases from V and 4 bases from J, with 9 bases between.

This clone was seen just once. The rearrangement uses TRBV3-1 (or the pseudogene TRBV3-2) and TRBJ2-5, with D maybe TRBD2 (6 bases). Germline CDR1 is LGHDT and CDR2 is YNNKEL (reference sequence). The CDR3 length is 21 residues. Between the trimmed V and J ends, which lost 1 base and 8 bases, there was a span of 35 bases. Here the CDR3 reads CASSQGSGAGRIYTRDLTQYF. For the CDR3, the DNA is TGTGCCAGCAGCCAAGGTAGTGGAGCGGGCCGGATATATACAAGAGATTTAACCCAGTACTTC.

The rearrangement joins TRBV2 to TRBJ2-7, with TRBD2 as a possible D gene (5 bases). CDR1 and CDR2 from the germline V gene are SNHLY and FYNNEI. V gave up 9 bases and J gave up 3 bases, with 12 bases separating them. The CDR3 has 12 residues. The CDR3 sequence: CASRGTNYEQYF. The CDR3, as DNA: TGTGCCAGTCGGGGAACCAACTACGAGCAGTACTTC.

The chain couples TRBV19 to TRBJ2-3, with D perhaps TRBD2 (5 bases). The ends were cut back, 4 bases at V and 3 bases at J, with 5 bases in the middle. Per germline, CDR1 LNHDA and CDR2 SQIVND (reference sequence). The CDR3 has 12 residues. The CDR3 sequence is CASSRETDTQYF. The CDR3 DNA sequence: TGTGCCAGTAGTAGGGAGACAGATACGCAGTATTTT.

The chain links TRBV5-1 to TRBJ2-1; tentatively, D is TRBD1 or TRBD2 (5 bases each). V lost 0 bases to trimming and J lost 1 base, with 14 bases between them. Germline V gene sequence: CDR1 SGHRS, CDR2 YFSETQ. The CDR3 contains 17 residues. CDR3 DNA: TGCGCCAGCAGCTTGGGTATGGCAGGGAGTTCCTACAATGAGCAGTTCTTC. Protein product: CASSLGMAGSSYNEQFF.

The chain links TRBV6-5 to TRBJ1-1; tentative D call: TRBD1 (6 bases). The germline V gene encodes CDR1 MNHEY and CDR2 SVGAGI. V was shortened by 11 bases and J by 5 bases, with 12 bases between the two germline ends. The CDR3 extends over 11 amino acids. CDR3 region: CAAGVGTEAFF. The CDR3 nucleotides read TGTGCCGCAGGGGTCGGAACTGAAGCTTTCTTT.

The chain joins TRBV9 to TRBJ2-1; D may be TRBD2 (6 bases). The germline V and J ends were trimmed by 0 bases and 5 bases, with 12 bases remaining between them. CDR3 length: 15 residues. Germline CDR1 is SGDLS and CDR2 is YYNGEE. The CDR3 nucleotides read TGTGCCAGCAGCGTAGAAGGGACTTCAGACAATGAGCAGTTCTTC. Translated: CASSVEGTSDNEQFF.